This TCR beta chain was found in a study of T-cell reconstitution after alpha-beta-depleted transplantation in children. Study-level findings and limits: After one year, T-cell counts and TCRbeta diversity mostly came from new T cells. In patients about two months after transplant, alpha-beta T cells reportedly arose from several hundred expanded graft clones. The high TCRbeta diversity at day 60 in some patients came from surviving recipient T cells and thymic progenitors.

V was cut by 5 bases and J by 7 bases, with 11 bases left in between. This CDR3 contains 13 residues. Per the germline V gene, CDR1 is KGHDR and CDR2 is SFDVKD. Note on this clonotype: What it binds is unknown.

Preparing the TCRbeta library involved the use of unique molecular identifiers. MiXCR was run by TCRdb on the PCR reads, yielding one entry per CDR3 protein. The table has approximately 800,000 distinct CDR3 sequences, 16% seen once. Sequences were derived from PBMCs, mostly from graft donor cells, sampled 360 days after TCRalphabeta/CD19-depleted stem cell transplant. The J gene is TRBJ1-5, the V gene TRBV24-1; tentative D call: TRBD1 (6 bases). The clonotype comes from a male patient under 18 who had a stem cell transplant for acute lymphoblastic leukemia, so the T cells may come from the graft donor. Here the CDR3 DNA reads TGTGCCACCAGTGGGGCAGGGGAGCAGCCCCAGCATTTT. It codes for CATSGAGEQPQHF.